This T cell receptor beta chain came from a study of T cells after yellow fever vaccination. Study-wide results and caveats: Clones from primary vaccination mostly reappeared after the booster (around 96% CD4, around 90% CD8).

The germline V gene encodes CDR1 DFQATT and CDR2 SNEGSKA (reference sequence). There are 15 residues in the CDR3. V was shortened by 0 bases and J by 3 bases, with 14 bases between the two germline ends. Points on this clonotype: Its cognate antigen is unknown.

TCRdb independently ran MiXCR on the 5' RACE reads; one entry per CDR3 protein. This table has around 250,000 distinct CDR3 sequences, roughly 5% appearing once. The chain joins TRBV20-1 to TRBJ1-2; unclear D gene. The receptor was derived from a man younger than 30 who received the YFV17D yellow fever vaccine. Material: CD4+ T cells sorted from PBMCs, obtained on the day of the yellow fever booster vaccination. The CDR3 nucleotides are TGCAGTGCTAGAGATCCACGAGGGAGCGACTATGGCTACACCTTC. Encoded protein: CSARDPRGSDYGYTF.